Listed below are T cell receptor beta chains from one sample, sequenced in a study of T cells after yellow fever vaccination. TCRdb reanalysed the 5' RACE reads using MiXCR and keeps one entry per CDR3 protein. Seen here are about 120,000 distinct CDR3 sequences, around 7.2% observed once, and the top ten hold more than 2.5%. The source was CD4+ T cells sorted from PBMCs, collected more than 35 days after the first yellow fever vaccination. These receptors all come from a man between 18 and 35 years old who received the YFV17D yellow fever vaccine. Both conserved end residues are part of each CDR3. The D gene is left open where the match is weak. Size tells how often a clone was seen (once, few, many) or the class of an expanded clone, and some rows leave it out.

CDR3nt: TGTGCCACCAGCAGAGACGTAATTTCTGAAAAACTGTTTTTT
CDR3aa: CATSRDVISEKLFF
v_gene: TRBV15
j_gene: TRBJ1-4
abundance: many
d_gene: .

CDR3nt: TGCAGTGCTAGTGCAGCCACAGATACGCAGTATTTT
CDR3aa: CSASAATDTQYF
v_gene: TRBV20-1
j_gene: TRBJ2-3
abundance: many
d_gene: .

CDR3nt: TGTGCCAGCAGCTTACAGGGGGGATACGGGGAGCTGTTTTTT
CDR3aa: CASSLQGGYGELFF
v_gene: TRBV7-6
j_gene: TRBJ2-2
abundance: many
d_gene: .

CDR3nt: TGCGCCAGCAGCTTGAGCCAGGGATCAGATACGCAGTATTTT
CDR3aa: CASSLSQGSDTQYF
v_gene: TRBV5-1
j_gene: TRBJ2-3
abundance: many
d_gene: .

CDR3nt: TGTGCCAGCAGCTTAGATACTACCATGAACACTGAAGCTTTCTTT
CDR3aa: CASSLDTTMNTEAFF
v_gene: TRBV7-2
j_gene: TRBJ1-1
abundance: many
d_gene: .

CDR3nt: TGCAGTGCTAGAGAAGACGGGGGGGTTAAGGATGAGCAGTTCTTC
CDR3aa: CSAREDGGVKDEQFF
v_gene: TRBV20-1
j_gene: TRBJ2-1
abundance: many
d_gene: TRBD2

CDR3nt: TGCAGTGCTAGAAGGAGGGAGGAGATGGGACCCCAGCATTTT
CDR3aa: CSARRREEMGPQHF
v_gene: TRBV20-1
j_gene: TRBJ1-5
abundance: .
d_gene: .

CDR3nt: TGTGCCACCAGCAGACAGGGGTCTAATCAGCCCCAGCATTTT
CDR3aa: CATSRQGSNQPQHF
v_gene: TRBV15
j_gene: TRBJ1-5
abundance: many
d_gene: .

CDR3nt: TGCGCCAGCAGTGCCGGGGGAGTATCTGGAAACACCATATATTTT
CDR3aa: CASSAGGVSGNTIYF
v_gene: TRBV10-2
j_gene: TRBJ1-3
abundance: many
d_gene: .

CDR3nt: TGTGCCAGCGGACGGACAGCCTACGAGCAGTACTTC
CDR3aa: CASGRTAYEQYF
v_gene: TRBV25-1
j_gene: TRBJ2-7
abundance: .
d_gene: .

CDR3nt: TGCGCCAGCGGTTGGACAGAGGCGAACACCGGGGAGCTGTTTTTT
CDR3aa: CASGWTEANTGELFF
v_gene: TRBV5-1
j_gene: TRBJ2-2
abundance: many
d_gene: .

CDR3nt: TGTGCCAGCAGCTACAGGGGCTCCTACAATGAGCAGTTCTTC
CDR3aa: CASSYRGSYNEQFF
v_gene: TRBV28
j_gene: TRBJ2-1
abundance: few
d_gene: TRBD1

CDR3nt: TGCAGTGCGAACAAAGATGGTCGGGATGGCTACACCTTC
CDR3aa: CSANKDGRDGYTF
v_gene: TRBV20-1
j_gene: TRBJ1-2
abundance: .
d_gene: .

CDR3nt: TGTGCCAGCAGCTTAGGCCTGAACACCGGGGAGCTGTTTTTT
CDR3aa: CASSLGLNTGELFF
v_gene: TRBV11-2
j_gene: TRBJ2-2
abundance: many
d_gene: .

CDR3nt: TGCGCCAGCAGCATGGAGACCGGAGAGCAGTTCTTC
CDR3aa: CASSMETGEQFF
v_gene: TRBV5-1
j_gene: TRBJ2-1
abundance: .
d_gene: .

CDR3nt: TGTGCCAGCAGCTTATCGTTGGAGGGTTATCGGCCCCTCCACTTT
CDR3aa: CASSLSLEGYRPLHF
v_gene: TRBV11-2
j_gene: TRBJ1-6
abundance: many
d_gene: .

CDR3nt: TGTGCCACCAGCAGAGAGGTAGCGGGGGGAGATACGCAGTATTTT
CDR3aa: CATSREVAGGDTQYF
v_gene: TRBV15
j_gene: TRBJ2-3
abundance: many
d_gene: TRBD2

CDR3nt: TGCGCCAGCAGCCCCCAATCTGGAGGGGTAGAAGGCTACACCTTC
CDR3aa: CASSPQSGGVEGYTF
v_gene: TRBV5-1
j_gene: TRBJ1-2
abundance: many
d_gene: .

CDR3nt: TGTGCCACCAGCAGAAGGGTATCCACAGATACGCAGTATTTT
CDR3aa: CATSRRVSTDTQYF
v_gene: TRBV15
j_gene: TRBJ2-3
abundance: many
d_gene: .

CDR3nt: TGCAGTGCTCCTTCAGTGAACACTGAAGCTTTCTTT
CDR3aa: CSAPSVNTEAFF
v_gene: TRBV20-1
j_gene: TRBJ1-1
abundance: .
d_gene: .

CDR3nt: TGTGCCAGCAGTGACAGACCTAGCAATCAGCCCCAGCATTTT
CDR3aa: CASSDRPSNQPQHF
v_gene: TRBV6-1
j_gene: TRBJ1-5
abundance: many
d_gene: .

CDR3nt: TGTGCCAGCAGCTTGGGGTCAGGGAGGTGGGATACGCAGTATTTT
CDR3aa: CASSLGSGRWDTQYF
v_gene: TRBV5-6
j_gene: TRBJ2-3
abundance: many
d_gene: .

CDR3nt: TGTGCCAGCAGCCTAGTAGACACTGAAGCTTTCTTT
CDR3aa: CASSLVDTEAFF
v_gene: TRBV7-2
j_gene: TRBJ1-1
abundance: .
d_gene: .

CDR3nt: TGTGCCAGCAGCCTCGCCTTACTTGATACGCAGTATTTT
CDR3aa: CASSLALLDTQYF
v_gene: TRBV6-2/TRBV6-3
j_gene: TRBJ2-3
abundance: many
d_gene: .

CDR3nt: TGTGCCAGCAGTAAATTTGGGGGGCAAGAGACCCAGTACTTC
CDR3aa: CASSKFGGQETQYF
v_gene: TRBV6-1
j_gene: TRBJ2-5
abundance: many
d_gene: .

CDR3nt: TGTGCCAGCTCCGCTACGCATGAGACCCAGTACTTC
CDR3aa: CASSATHETQYF
v_gene: TRBV6-2/TRBV6-3
j_gene: TRBJ2-5
abundance: many
d_gene: .

CDR3nt: TGCAGTGCTAGGAGGGGGTCCGGGGAGCTGTTTTTT
CDR3aa: CSARRGSGELFF
v_gene: TRBV20-1
j_gene: TRBJ2-2
abundance: many
d_gene: .

CDR3nt: TGCGCCAGCAGCCAAGTTCCCCCCGGGAGGTGGGGCTACACCTTC
CDR3aa: CASSQVPPGRWGYTF
v_gene: TRBV4-1
j_gene: TRBJ1-2
abundance: many
d_gene: .

CDR3nt: TGTGCCAGGGGCCGAGCCGGGACAGGGATTCAGCCCCAGCATTTT
CDR3aa: CARGRAGTGIQPQHF
v_gene: TRBV4-2
j_gene: TRBJ1-5
abundance: .
d_gene: TRBD1

CDR3nt: TGCAGTGCCCGCCGAAATAGCAATCAGCCCCAGCATTTT
CDR3aa: CSARRNSNQPQHF
v_gene: TRBV20-1
j_gene: TRBJ1-5
abundance: many
d_gene: .

CDR3nt: TGTGCCAGCAGTATCAGAGGTTCAGCAGCTAATGAAAAACTGTTTTTT
CDR3aa: CASSIRGSAANEKLFF
v_gene: TRBV27
j_gene: TRBJ1-4
abundance: many
d_gene: .

CDR3nt: TGTGCCACGGGACTAGAGTTCTACAATGAGCAGTTCTTC
CDR3aa: CATGLEFYNEQFF
v_gene: TRBV5-5
j_gene: TRBJ2-1
abundance: once
d_gene: TRBD2

CDR3nt: TGCAGTGCTAGAGCCCGGGGACAGCCAGAAATGGGAGCTTTCTTT
CDR3aa: CSARARGQPEMGAFF
v_gene: TRBV20-1
j_gene: TRBJ1-1
abundance: many
d_gene: TRBD1

CDR3nt: TGCAGTGCTAGAGATGGCGGGGACCGGGGGGGCGAGACCCAGTACTTC
CDR3aa: CSARDGGDRGGETQYF
v_gene: TRBV20-1
j_gene: TRBJ2-5
abundance: many
d_gene: TRBD2

CDR3nt: TGTGCCAGCAGCTTAGGACCGATAAACACTGAAGCTTTCTTT
CDR3aa: CASSLGPINTEAFF
v_gene: TRBV7-3
j_gene: TRBJ1-1
abundance: many
d_gene: .

CDR3nt: TGTGCCAGCATCTTGGACAGTTACAATGAGCAGTTCTTC
CDR3aa: CASILDSYNEQFF
v_gene: TRBV7-9
j_gene: TRBJ2-1
abundance: many
d_gene: .

CDR3nt: TGTGCCAGCAGCCCGGTGACTAGCGGGCCTGCGGATACGCAGTATTTT
CDR3aa: CASSPVTSGPADTQYF
v_gene: TRBV3-1
j_gene: TRBJ2-3
abundance: many
d_gene: TRBD2

CDR3nt: TGTGCCATCAGATGGCGGGAGAACACTGAAGCTTTCTTT
CDR3aa: CAIRWRENTEAFF
v_gene: TRBV10-3
j_gene: TRBJ1-1
abundance: many
d_gene: .

CDR3nt: TGTGCCAGCAGCAGGACAGGGGGCGCCGATCAGCCCCAGCATTTT
CDR3aa: CASSRTGGADQPQHF
v_gene: TRBV7-9
j_gene: TRBJ1-5
abundance: many
d_gene: TRBD1

CDR3nt: TGTGCCAGCAGTGAGAGGGGGCGCATGGCTGAAGCTTTCTTT
CDR3aa: CASSERGRMAEAFF
v_gene: TRBV6-4
j_gene: TRBJ1-1
abundance: many
d_gene: TRBD1

CDR3nt: TGTGCCAGCAGCCAAGACGGCGTAGGAGAACAGCCCCAGCATTTT
CDR3aa: CASSQDGVGEQPQHF
v_gene: TRBV4-2
j_gene: TRBJ1-5
abundance: .
d_gene: .

CDR3nt: TGTGCCAGCAGTTATTCGGGGTTAGCCCAGTACTTC
CDR3aa: CASSYSGLAQYF
v_gene: TRBV6-5
j_gene: TRBJ2-5
abundance: many
d_gene: .

CDR3nt: TGTGCCAGCAGCTTAGTAGCGGGGAGGACAGATACGCAGTATTTT
CDR3aa: CASSLVAGRTDTQYF
v_gene: TRBV7-2
j_gene: TRBJ2-3
abundance: many
d_gene: TRBD2

CDR3nt: TGTGCCAGCTCACCCGGGGCAACTAATGAAAAACTGTTTTTT
CDR3aa: CASSPGATNEKLFF
v_gene: TRBV18
j_gene: TRBJ1-4
abundance: many
d_gene: .

CDR3nt: TGTGCCAGCAGCTTAAAGCTGGCGGGCACAGATACGCAGTATTTT
CDR3aa: CASSLKLAGTDTQYF
v_gene: TRBV7-3
j_gene: TRBJ2-3
abundance: many
d_gene: .

CDR3nt: TGTGCCAGCAGTCCACAGGTGACTGAAGCTTTCTTT
CDR3aa: CASSPQVTEAFF
v_gene: TRBV28
j_gene: TRBJ1-1
abundance: many
d_gene: .

CDR3nt: TGTGCCAGCAGCTTGGGGCAGGGCAAGGCTGAAGCTTTCTTT
CDR3aa: CASSLGQGKAEAFF
v_gene: TRBV5-6
j_gene: TRBJ1-1
abundance: many
d_gene: .

CDR3nt: TGCAGCGTTGACGCCACAGGTCAAGTGGCAGAGACCCAGTACTTC
CDR3aa: CSVDATGQVAETQYF
v_gene: TRBV29-1
j_gene: TRBJ2-5
abundance: many
d_gene: .

CDR3nt: TGTGCCAGCAGGACCACAGGGGATGGCTACACCTTC
CDR3aa: CASRTTGDGYTF
v_gene: TRBV2
j_gene: TRBJ1-2
abundance: many
d_gene: TRBD1

CDR3nt: TGTGCCAGCAGTTTAGTGGGCAGCCAAGAGACCCAGTACTTC
CDR3aa: CASSLVGSQETQYF
v_gene: TRBV12-3/TRBV12-4
j_gene: TRBJ2-5
abundance: many
d_gene: .

CDR3nt: TGTGCCAGCAGCTTAGGGGACAAGAGTTCACCCCTCCACTTT
CDR3aa: CASSLGDKSSPLHF
v_gene: TRBV28
j_gene: TRBJ1-6
abundance: many
d_gene: .

CDR3nt: TGCAGTGCAGAAGGGGGCTCCTACAATGAGCAGTTCTTC
CDR3aa: CSAEGGSYNEQFF
v_gene: TRBV20-1
j_gene: TRBJ2-1
abundance: many
d_gene: .

CDR3nt: TGCAGCGCCTCGGGACGGGACGGCGGAGTTGATGGCGAGCAGTACTTC
CDR3aa: CSASGRDGGVDGEQYF
v_gene: TRBV29-1
j_gene: TRBJ2-7
abundance: .
d_gene: .

CDR3nt: TGTGCCAGCAGTTCGACTAGCGGGGGGTACGAGCAGTACTTC
CDR3aa: CASSSTSGGYEQYF
v_gene: TRBV12-3/TRBV12-4
j_gene: TRBJ2-7
abundance: many
d_gene: TRBD2

CDR3nt: TGTGCCAGCAGTTACTCGTCTAGCGGCGGCTCCGGGGAGCTGTTTTTT
CDR3aa: CASSYSSSGGSGELFF
v_gene: TRBV6-5
j_gene: TRBJ2-2
abundance: many
d_gene: TRBD2

CDR3nt: TGTGCCAGCAGCCCTAACCCACGGGGACTCATGGAGACCCAGTACTTC
CDR3aa: CASSPNPRGLMETQYF
v_gene: TRBV7-2
j_gene: TRBJ2-5
abundance: many
d_gene: .

CDR3nt: TGTGCCAGCAGCTTAGAGGAGAGCACAGATACGCAGTATTTT
CDR3aa: CASSLEESTDTQYF
v_gene: TRBV7-2
j_gene: TRBJ2-3
abundance: many
d_gene: .

CDR3nt: TGCAGTGCTAGAGATCCTAGGGGGCGATTCACTGAAGCTTTCTTT
CDR3aa: CSARDPRGRFTEAFF
v_gene: TRBV20-1
j_gene: TRBJ1-1
abundance: many
d_gene: TRBD1